The 30 T cell receptor beta chains listed next were all sequenced from one sample in a study of T cell responses to AZD1222 COVID-19 vaccine. The method was immunoSEQ multiplex PCR; TCRdb's version includes in-frame clones alone and lacks a portion of them. The data show roughly 190,000 clones, over 80% seen once. This specimen consisted of peripheral blood, obtained on day 0 of AZD1222 vaccination. The receptors here all came from an adult in good health.

The rearrangement links TRBV4-1 to TRBJ1-1; TRBD1 matches 9 bases. After removal of 1 base from V and 5 bases from J, the junction contained 8 bases not matched to a gene. The CDR3 covers 16 residues. Germline V gene data show CDR1 as MGHRA and CDR2 as YSYEKL. The CDR3 reads CASSQVTGGVKTEAFF. As DNA, the CDR3 is TGCGCCAGCAGCCAAGTTACAGGGGGCGTAAAAACTGAAGCTTTCTTT.

Here the CDR3 reads CASRQRGTESAFF. CDR3 in DNA: TGTGCCAGCAGGCAGCGGGGTACGGAGTCGGCTTTCTTT. The chain combines TRBV11-2 with TRBJ1-1; D is unclear. V was cut by 6 bases and J by 11 bases, with 19 bases left in between. This CDR3 comprises 13 residues. In germline, CDR1 is SGHAT, CDR2 FQNNGV.

The chain uses TRBV2 and TRBJ1-4; D ambiguous. Between the trimmed V and J ends, which lost 7 bases and 0 bases, there was a span of 15 bases. The germline gives CDR1 SNHLY, CDR2 FYNNEI. The CDR3 is 16 amino acids. This CDR3 is CASTPDAASTNEKLFF. CDR3 bases: TGTGCCAGCACCCCCGATGCGGCCTCAACTAATGAAAAACTGTTTTTT.

The CDR3 nucleotides read TGCGCCAGCAGCTTGGCCCAGGGGCGAAATGAAAAACTGTTTTTT. Translated: CASSLAQGRNEKLFF. V gene TRBV5-1 combines with J gene TRBJ1-4; tentative D call: TRBD1 (6 bases). This CDR3 is 15 amino acids long. Germline CDR1 reads SGHRS; CDR2 reads YFSETQ. V dropped 0 bases and J dropped 5 bases, with 11 bases sitting between them.

The chain combines TRBV7-8 with TRBJ1-1; tentative D call: TRBD1 (6 bases). Looked up from germline, CDR1 is SGHVS and CDR2 is FQNEAQ. The germline V and J ends were trimmed by 1 base and 4 bases, with 10 bases remaining between them. The CDR3 sequence is 14 residues long. CDR3 nucleotide sequence: TGTGCCAGCAGCTTAGAGGGCAGGGGCACTGAAGCTTTCTTT. Its translation: CASSLEGRGTEAFF.

The chain uses TRBV5-4 and TRBJ2-2; D ambiguous. V lost 1 base, J lost 1 base, and 2 bases lay in between. Germline V gives CDR1 SGHNT, CDR2 YYREEE (reference sequence). The CDR3 covers 13 residues. The CDR3 region is CASSLMNTGELFF. The DNA for the CDR3 is TGTGCCAGCAGCTTGATGAACACCGGGGAGCTGTTTTTT.

This clone has a single count. The sample holds other DNA sequences that translate to the same CDR3. The V gene is TRBV27, the J gene TRBJ1-2; TRBD1 matches at 10 bases. CDR1 MNHEY and CDR2 SMNVEV come from the germline V gene (reference sequence). V gave up 5 bases and J gave up 4 bases; unmatched junction bases: 4. CDR3 size: 14 residues. The CDR3 here is CASSPGTGVYGYTF. The CDR3 DNA reads TGTGCCAGCAGTCCAGGGACAGGGGTCTATGGCTACACCTTC.

This clone was seen only once. In nucleotides, the CDR3 is TGTGCCAGCTCACTCCTGGGACAGGGGGCTGATCAGCCCCAGCATTTT. Residues: CASSLLGQGADQPQHF. The chain employs TRBV18 and TRBJ1-5; TRBD1 matches at 12 bases. Germline V gives CDR1 KGHSH, CDR2 LQKENI. V lost 4 bases, J lost 5 bases, and 6 bases stayed unmatched. This CDR3 comprises 16 residues.

Only a few counts were recorded for this clone. The J gene is TRBJ1-2, the V gene TRBV11-2; possibly TRBD1 for D (6 bases). This CDR3 spans 16 amino acids. Germline CDR1 and CDR2: SGHAT and FQNNGV. Trimming took off 2 bases at V and 6 bases at J, with 19 bases between the two ends. Written as DNA, the CDR3 is TGTGCCAGCAGCTTACAGCAGCAGGGGCAGGGTGATGGCTACACCTTC. Residues: CASSLQQQGQGDGYTF.

Only one count was recorded for this clone. The chain is built from TRBV3-1 (or the pseudogene TRBV3-2) and TRBJ2-1; 7 bases match TRBD1. This CDR3 is built from 15 residues. The germline gives CDR1 LGHDT, CDR2 YNNKEL (reference sequence). J gave up 9 bases and V 4 bases, and 12 bases lay outside the gene matches. The CDR3, as DNA: TGTGCCAGCAGCCTAGGACAGGTGGCATTACCTGAGCAGTTCTTC. The encoded protein is CASSLGQVALPEQFF.

The CDR3 DNA reads TGTGCCAGCAGCGTAGGGACTTTCTACGAGCAGTACTTC. Residues: CASSVGTFYEQYF. The gene calls are TRBV9 and TRBJ2-7, with D possibly matching TRBD2 (5 bases). CDR1 and CDR2 (germline): SGDLS, YYNGEE. The CDR3 runs to 13 residues. V dropped 0 bases and J dropped 3 bases, with 7 bases sitting between them.

The rearrangement uses TRBV28 and TRBJ2-2; tentative D call: TRBD2 (6 bases). The CDR3 has 15 residues. With 8 bases removed from V and 2 bases from J, the gap between germline ends came to 15 bases. Germline V lookup: CDR1 MDHEN, CDR2 SYDVKM. The CDR3 spells CASSQGLFNTGELFF. In DNA form, the CDR3 reads TGTGCCAGCTCCCAGGGACTTTTTAACACCGGGGAGCTGTTTTTT.

The chain carries TRBV19 and TRBJ1-6, with 7 nucleotides matching TRBD1. CDR3 length: 16 amino acids. The ends lost 3 bases at V and 7 bases at J; junction bases unmatched: 9. Germline CDR1 LNHDA, CDR2 SQIVND (reference sequence). The CDR3 reads CASSMGQPRGNSPLHF. In DNA, the CDR3 is TGTGCCAGTAGTATGGGACAGCCACGCGGAAATTCACCCCTCCACTTT.

This rearrangement joins TRBV7-6 to TRBJ2-7; TRBD2 matches at 7 bases. V dropped 2 bases and J dropped 2; count of bases not matched to a gene: 6. Per germline, CDR1 SGHVS and CDR2 FNYEAQ. The CDR3 totals 15 residues. The DNA for the CDR3 is TGTGCCAGCAGCTTATCAGCGGGGTCTACCTACGAGCAGTACTTC. Protein sequence: CASSLSAGSTYEQYF.

The chain carries TRBV3-1 (or the pseudogene TRBV3-2) and TRBJ1-1, with D perhaps TRBD1 (5 bases). The germline gives CDR1 LGHDT, CDR2 YNNKEL (reference sequence). V lost 3 bases and J 6 bases, leaving 11 bases between the germline ends. There are 13 residues in the CDR3. In DNA, the CDR3 is TGTGCCAGCAGCCACTCGGGACCGCCTGAAGCTTTCTTT. This translates into CASSHSGPPEAFF.

The chain joins TRBV9 to TRBJ2-1; D possibly corresponds to TRBD2 (6 bases). The germline V gene has CDR1 SGDLS and CDR2 YYNGEE. V gave up 3 bases and J gave up 7 bases, with 14 bases separating them. This CDR3 spans 14 amino acids. CDR3 DNA: TGTGCCAGCAGCGCCGGGAGAGGAGAGAATGAGCAGTTCTTC. Translated: CASSAGRGENEQFF.

V usage is TRBV3-1 (or the pseudogene TRBV3-2) and J usage is TRBJ1-5; 7 nucleotides line up with TRBD1. Germline V gene lookup returns CDR1 LGHDT and CDR2 YNNKEL (reference sequence). Trimming took 1 base from V and 3 from J; bases not matched to a gene: 3. The CDR3 extends over 15 amino acids. The CDR3 coding sequence is TGTGCCAGCAGCCAAGGGGACAGCCTCAATCAGCCCCAGCATTTT. Protein: CASSQGDSLNQPQHF.

This chain uses TRBV21-1 with TRBJ1-6. TRBV21-1 is marked as a pseudogene. The CDR3 is 18 amino acids. CDR3 in DNA: TGTGCCAGCAGTCTCCTAGGGACGGTCATCTATAATAATTCACCCCTCCACTTT. Residues: CASSLLGTVIYNNSPLHF.

The chain carries TRBV18 and TRBJ1-3, with D perhaps matching TRBD1 (6 bases). Per germline, CDR1 KGHSH and CDR2 LQKENI. The CDR3 is made up of 18 amino acids. V shed 3 bases and J shed 0 bases, with 18 bases lying between them. DNA of the CDR3: TGTGCCAGCTCACCTCGTCAAGGAGGGGGTCTCTCTGGAAACACCATATATTTT. Its protein product is CASSPRQGGGLSGNTIYF.

The genes are TRBV7-9 and TRBJ2-1, with 7 nucleotides matching TRBD2. CDR1 SEHNR and CDR2 FQNEAQ come from the germline V gene (reference sequence). The ends lost 8 bases at V and 8 bases at J; junction bases unmatched: 6. The CDR3 spans 12 residues. For the CDR3, the DNA is TGTGCCAGCGGCGGGGAGGGTCATGAGCAGTTCTTC. Its translation: CASGGEGHEQFF.

This clone was recorded once. The rearrangement uses TRBV5-4 and TRBJ1-2; D gene ambiguous. V dropped 6 bases and J dropped 8 bases, with 17 bases sitting between them. This CDR3 spans 13 amino acids. Germline V gene data show CDR1 as SGHNT and CDR2 as YYREEE (reference sequence). The CDR3 sequence: CASNLDPSGGYTF. In nucleotides, the CDR3 is TGTGCCAGCAACCTGGACCCTTCGGGCGGCTACACCTTC.

The rearrangement links TRBV27 to TRBJ1-1, with unresolved D. Trimming left V 3 bases short and J 1 base short, with 12 bases between. CDR1 is MNHEY and CDR2 is SMNVEV in the germline V gene (reference sequence). The CDR3 consists of 15 residues. This CDR3 is CASSFSAPRNTEAFF. Here the CDR3 DNA reads TGTGCCAGCAGTTTCTCGGCCCCTCGGAACACTGAAGCTTTCTTT.

Written as DNA, the CDR3 is TGCAGTCCTTCTGGGGAGTCCGGCTACACCTTC. It is translated as CSPSGESGYTF. V is TRBV20-1 and J is TRBJ1-2, with D unresolved. The CDR3 has 11 residues. Deletions cut 8 bases from V and 8 bases from J, with 15 bases between. CDR1 is DFQATT and CDR2 is SNEGSKA in the germline V gene (reference sequence).

The rearrangement joins TRBV28 to TRBJ2-7; D is perhaps TRBD1 (6 bases). Trimming left V 5 bases short and J 2 bases short, with 10 bases between. The CDR3 spans 13 residues. The germline gives CDR1 MDHEN, CDR2 SYDVKM. CDR3 protein: CASSVAGAYEQYF. DNA for the CDR3: TGTGCCAGCAGTGTAGCAGGGGCCTACGAGCAGTACTTC.

The J gene is TRBJ1-2, the V gene TRBV5-1; D is perhaps TRBD1 (5 bases). Per germline, CDR1 SGHRS and CDR2 YFSETQ. This CDR3 is built from 12 residues. V lost 5 bases to trimming and J lost 8 bases, with 13 bases between them. CDR3 nucleotides: TGCGCCAGCAGGGTAACAGGAGACGGCTACACCTTC. As protein: CASRVTGDGYTF.

The chain combines TRBV28 with TRBJ1-1; D not certain. V was trimmed by 1 base and J by 4 bases, leaving 19 bases between them. The CDR3 contains 17 residues. Germline CDR1 is MDHEN and CDR2 is SYDVKM. The CDR3 protein is CASSLSAAGLPGTEAFF. CDR3 DNA: TGTGCCAGCAGTTTATCGGCAGCAGGTCTCCCAGGCACTGAAGCTTTCTTT.

This sequence joins TRBV6-5 and TRBJ1-1; D perhaps matches TRBD1 (5 bases). This CDR3 contains 13 residues. CDR1 is MNHEY, CDR2 SVGAGI, per germline. V was shortened by 5 bases and J by 1 base, with 8 bases between the two germline ends. The chain's CDR3 is CASSRGTNTEAFF. The CDR3 DNA follows: TGTGCCAGCAGTAGGGGAACGAACACTGAAGCTTTCTTT.

Of note for this clone: The junction departs from germline at one end; a sequencing error may be responsible. This rearrangement joins TRBV7-9 to TRBJ1-3; the match to TRBD1 covers 9 bases. Germline lookup yields CDR1 SEHNR and CDR2 FQNEAQ (reference sequence). The CDR3 totals 11 residues. The CDR3 DNA reads as TGTGCCAGCAGCCAACAGGGGGCGCCGGAGTTT. It specifies CASSQQGAPEF.

V usage is TRBV10-3 and J usage is TRBJ1-1; 7 bases agree with TRBD1. Trimming took 9 bases from V and 3 from J; bases not matched to a gene: 7. CDR1 is ENHRY, CDR2 SYGVKD, per germline. The CDR3 covers 13 residues. In nucleotides, the CDR3 is TGTGCCATGACGACAGGGAGGGACACTGAAGCTTTCTTT. Amino acids: CAMTTGRDTEAFF.

The chain uses TRBV2 and TRBJ2-3; 7 positions agree with TRBD1. The germline CDR1 and CDR2 sequences are SNHLY and FYNNEI. Losses at the gene ends were 2 bases for V and 4 bases for J; bases not matched to a gene: 9. The CDR3 runs 16 residues. The CDR3 protein is CASSELGGSLADTQYF. DNA of the CDR3: TGTGCCAGCAGTGAATTAGGGGGCAGTCTCGCAGATACGCAGTATTTT.